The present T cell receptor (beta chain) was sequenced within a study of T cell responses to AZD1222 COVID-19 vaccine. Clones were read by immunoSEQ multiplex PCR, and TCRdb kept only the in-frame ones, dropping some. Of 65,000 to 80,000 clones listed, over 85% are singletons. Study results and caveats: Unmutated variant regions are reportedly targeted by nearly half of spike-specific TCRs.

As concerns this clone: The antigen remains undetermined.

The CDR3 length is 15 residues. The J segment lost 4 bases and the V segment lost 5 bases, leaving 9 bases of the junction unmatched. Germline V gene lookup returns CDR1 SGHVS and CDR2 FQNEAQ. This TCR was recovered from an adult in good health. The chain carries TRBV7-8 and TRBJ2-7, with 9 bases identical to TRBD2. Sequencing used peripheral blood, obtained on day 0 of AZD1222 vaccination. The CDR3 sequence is CASSPGGSGGYEQYF. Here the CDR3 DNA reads TGTGCCAGCAGCCCAGGGGGTAGCGGGGGATACGAGCAGTACTTC.